The subject of this entry is one T cell receptor beta chain. The source of the sample is a study of T cell changes during pregnancy in multiple sclerosis. Germline V gene lookup returns CDR1 LGHNA and CDR2 YNFKEQ. Trimming removed 1 base from V and 4 bases from J; junction bases left unmatched: 0. This CDR3 has 15 residues. The method was immunoSEQ multiplex PCR; TCRdb's version includes in-frame clones alone and lacks a portion of them. Of about 110,000 clones listed, 91% are singletons. Material: peripheral blood, obtained before pregnancy. This sequence joins TRBV4-2 and TRBJ2-7; 14 nucleotides align to TRBD2. The receptor's source is a female donor with multiple sclerosis, enrolled in a pregnancy study. CDR3 loop: CASSQGLAGGYEQYF. The CDR3 nucleotides read TGTGCCAGCAGCCAAGGACTAGCGGGAGGGTACGAGCAGTACTTC.